This T cell receptor (beta chain) comes out of a study of human T cells and chemical hapten exposure. Study details: Patients, a majority of them female, were diagnosed with alopecia areata, totalis or universalis.

From the RACE reads, TCRdb called clonotypes with MiXCR, one entry per CDR3 protein. Of 180,000 or so distinct CDR3 sequences in the sample, 24% were seen once. V lost 0 bases and J 3 bases, leaving 14 bases between the germline ends. Germline values: CDR1 SGHRS, CDR2 YFSETQ. The CDR3 is 16 residues long. Points on this clonotype: What it binds is unknown.

Whole-study results and caveats: DPC sensitization produced no change in TCRs with frequency above 1 in 1000.

The time point denotes: patch test 3, about 24 weeks after DPC sensitization. Treatment described: therapeutic diphenylcyclopropenone sensitization with weekly scalp DPC. The receptor was derived from a woman in her thirties or forties with alopecia areata. Some clones in this sample may be carry-over from other donors' samples. Sequenced material: whole blood, taken in connection with sensitization to the hapten diphenylcyclopropenone (DPC). The chain couples TRBV5-1 to TRBJ2-3; D is ambiguous. This chain's CDR3 is CASSLVGGTATDTQYF. The CDR3 DNA follows: TGCGCCAGCAGCTTGGTAGGCGGTACCGCAACAGATACGCAGTATTTT.